What follows are 5 T cell receptor beta chains derived from one specimen sequenced in a study of cytomegalovirus exposure and HLA in healthy donors. Sequencing used immunoSEQ multiplex PCR; TCRdb keeps in-frame clones, though not all of them. The sample lists more than 250,000 clones; less than 95% were seen once. The sequencing sample was made of PBMCs. The receptors were gathered from a woman in her twenties or thirties in good health and CMV-seronegative.

This chain joins TRBV27 and TRBJ2-7; TRBD2 aligns across 8 bases. This CDR3 region has 14 residues. Trimming cost V 2 bases and J 5 bases; bases outside gene matches: 5. Looked up from germline, CDR1 is MNHEY and CDR2 is SMNVEV (reference sequence). CDR3 residues: CASSLASGPNEQYF. CDR3 coding DNA: TGTGCCAGCAGTTTAGCTAGCGGGCCTAACGAGCAGTACTTC.

V and J are TRBV28 and TRBJ2-1; TRBD1 agrees at 8 bases. After removal of 5 bases from V and 5 bases from J, the junction contained 14 bases not matched to a gene. The CDR3 sequence is 17 residues long. From germline, CDR1 is MDHEN and CDR2 SYDVKM. The DNA of the CDR3 is TGTGCCAGCAGTCCCCAGACAGGGGTTCTTGGAAACAATGAGCAGTTCTTC. It is translated as CASSPQTGVLGNNEQFF.

V gene TRBV5-6 combines with J gene TRBJ2-1; 10 nucleotides match TRBD2. J was trimmed by 8 bases and V by 4 bases; bases with no gene match: 15. Per the germline V gene, CDR1 is SGHDT and CDR2 is YYEEEE. CDR3 size: 17 residues. CDR3 region: CASSPSVLAGLSHEQFF. CDR3 nucleotide sequence: TGTGCCAGCAGCCCCTCAGTACTAGCGGGACTAAGCCATGAGCAGTTCTTC.

The chain couples TRBV29-1 to TRBJ2-7; 9 nucleotides match TRBD1. The CDR3 length is 14 residues. Germline lookup yields CDR1 SQVTM and CDR2 ANQGSEA. V was pared by 4 bases and J by 2 bases, with 6 bases of the junction left unmatched. The CDR3 nucleotides are TGCAGCGTTGCGGGACAGGGTGTCCCCTACGAGCAGTACTTC. It codes for CSVAGQGVPYEQYF.

This sequence joins TRBV7-9 and TRBJ2-2, with 9 bases lining up with TRBD2. This CDR3 spans 18 amino acids. In germline, CDR1 is SEHNR, CDR2 FQNEAQ (reference sequence). Trimming at V came to 2 bases and at J to 2 bases, leaving 9 bases not matched to a gene. CDR3 protein: CASSLSKRGRANTGELFF. The CDR3 DNA reads as TGTGCCAGCAGCTTATCGAAACGCGGGAGGGCCAACACCGGGGAGCTGTTTTTT.